This T cell receptor beta chain is drawn from a study of CD8 T cells in ankylosing spondylitis. Study observations and caveats: Seven to nine highly homologous variants made up a TCR beta motif, and this motif appeared characteristic of ankylosing spondylitis blood. Disease-linked clones had a CD8+ phenotype and relatively low frequency in peripheral blood.

Quantitative 5'-RACE with molecular barcodes was used to make the TCR beta libraries. In TCRdb, the 5' RACE reads were re-called with MiXCR into one record per CDR3 protein. The sample lists some 120,000 distinct CDR3 sequences, about 13% occurring once. Per the germline V gene, CDR1 is SQVTM and CDR2 is ANQGSEA. J was trimmed by 0 bases and V by 5 bases; bases with no gene match: 4. This CDR3 is 15 amino acids long. This clonotype was counted at least ten times. Its antigen is currently unknown. The TCR sequence derives from a female donor with ankylosing spondylitis or in good health (not recorded which). This chain uses TRBV29-1 with TRBJ2-3, with 11 bases matching TRBD2. The sequencing input was blood, either unsorted or a sorted T cell fraction (not recorded which). The CDR3 is CSVLTSGTSTDTQYF. For the CDR3, the DNA is TGCAGCGTTTTGACTAGCGGGACTAGCACAGATACGCAGTATTTT.